Listed below are T cell receptor beta chains from one sample, sequenced in a study of shared T cell receptors in the human thymus. Only in-frame clones appear in the TCRdb table, and some are missing; sequencing was by immunoSEQ multiplex PCR. The table shows about 500,000 clones, with about four fifths occurring only once. The same sample was also studied in work on human thymus T cells.

Material for sequencing was thymocytes. The receptor source for this set is a boy younger than two with a congenital heart defect. Each CDR3 is given with its conserved first and last residue. The D gene is left open where the match is weak. For some rows the clone size is stated as once, few or many, or as a class when expanded; others skip it.

d_gene: TRBD2
abundance: NA
j_gene: TRBJ2-3
v_gene: TRBV6-6
CDR3nt: TGTGCCAGCACCTATTGGGCTAGCGGGAGCACAGATACGCAGTATTTT
CDR3aa: CASTYWASGSTDTQYF

d_gene: TRBD2
abundance: NA
j_gene: TRBJ2-5
v_gene: TRBV5-1
CDR3nt: TGCGCCAGCAGCTTGGGGACTAGCGGGAGCTGGGGGGAGACCCAGTACTTC
CDR3aa: CASSLGTSGSWGETQYF

d_gene: NA
abundance: NA
j_gene: TRBJ2-7
v_gene: TRBV2
CDR3nt: TGTGCCAGCAGGAACAGGGACGAGCAGTACTTC
CDR3aa: CASRNRDEQYF

d_gene: NA
abundance: NA
j_gene: TRBJ2-5
v_gene: TRBV7-2
CDR3nt: TGTGCCAGCAGCTTAGTAGGGGGGGGAAGTCCAGAGACCCAGTACTTC
CDR3aa: CASSLVGGGSPETQYF

d_gene: TRBD2
abundance: NA
j_gene: TRBJ2-7
v_gene: TRBV7-8
CDR3nt: TGTGCCAGCAGCTTAATGACTAGCGGCTCCTACGAGCAGTACTTC
CDR3aa: CASSLMTSGSYEQYF

d_gene: TRBD2
abundance: NA
j_gene: TRBJ2-1
v_gene: TRBV11-3
CDR3nt: TGTGCCAGCAGCCCGACCAAGCGGGAGGGCCGCAATGAGCAGTTCTTC
CDR3aa: CASSPTKREGRNEQFF

d_gene: NA
abundance: NA
j_gene: TRBJ2-3
v_gene: TRBV4-2
CDR3nt: TGTGCCAGCAGCCAAGACACGGGTTGCACAGATACGCAGTATTTT
CDR3aa: CASSQDTGCTDTQYF

d_gene: NA
abundance: NA
j_gene: TRBJ2-7
v_gene: TRBV5-6
CDR3nt: TGTGCCAGCAGCTTGGTCAACCCAGATTTCGAGCAGTACTTC
CDR3aa: CASSLVNPDFEQYF

d_gene: NA
abundance: NA
j_gene: TRBJ1-1
v_gene: TRBV10-3
CDR3nt: TGTGCCATCAGTGGACAGGAATACACTGAAGCTTTCTTT
CDR3aa: CAISGQEYTEAFF

d_gene: TRBD2
abundance: NA
j_gene: TRBJ2-7
v_gene: TRBV6-5
CDR3nt: TGTGCCAGCAGTTACCTTAGCGGGAGCTCCTACGAGCAGTACTTC
CDR3aa: CASSYLSGSSYEQYF

d_gene: NA
abundance: NA
j_gene: TRBJ2-6
v_gene: TRBV7-9
CDR3nt: TGTGCCAGCAGCTCCATCTCTGGGGCCAACGTCCTGACTTTC
CDR3aa: CASSSISGANVLTF

d_gene: NA
abundance: NA
j_gene: TRBJ1-5
v_gene: TRBV2
CDR3nt: TGTGCCAGCAGTCCTCACGACCGAGGTCAGCCCCAGCATTTT
CDR3aa: CASSPHDRGQPQHF

d_gene: TRBD2
abundance: NA
j_gene: TRBJ2-1
v_gene: TRBV7-7
CDR3nt: TGTGCCAGCTCCCCGGGGGAGGCTAGCGGAAAAATCTACAATGAGCAGTTCTTC
CDR3aa: CASSPGEASGKIYNEQFF

d_gene: TRBD1
abundance: NA
j_gene: TRBJ2-7
v_gene: TRBV6-1
CDR3nt: TGTGCCAGCAGTGAGGGGACAGACTACGAGCAGTACTTC
CDR3aa: CASSEGTDYEQYF

d_gene: NA
abundance: NA
j_gene: TRBJ2-7
v_gene: TRBV9
CDR3nt: TGTGCCAGCAGCCCGGAGAGACAGATTCACTCCTACGAGCAGTACTTC
CDR3aa: CASSPERQIHSYEQYF

d_gene: TRBD1
abundance: few
j_gene: TRBJ1-4
v_gene: TRBV7-9
CDR3nt: TGTGCCAGCAGCGCCGGGACAGGGTGGAATCGGACTAATGAAAAACTGTTTTTT
CDR3aa: CASSAGTGWNRTNEKLFF

d_gene: TRBD2
abundance: NA
j_gene: TRBJ2-1
v_gene: TRBV12-5
CDR3nt: TGTGCTAGTGGAATAGCGGGAAGGGATGAGCAGTTCTTC
CDR3aa: CASGIAGRDEQFF

d_gene: TRBD1
abundance: once
j_gene: TRBJ1-1
v_gene: TRBV15
CDR3nt: TGTGCCACCAGCCCAGGGGGATCCACTGAAGCTTTCTTT
CDR3aa: CATSPGGSTEAFF

d_gene: NA
abundance: NA
j_gene: TRBJ2-7
v_gene: TRBV14
CDR3nt: TGTGCCAGCAGCCGAGGAGATCTAGCTCGGTCCTACGAGCAGTACTTC
CDR3aa: CASSRGDLARSYEQYF

d_gene: TRBD1
abundance: once
j_gene: TRBJ1-5
v_gene: TRBV6-5
CDR3nt: TGTGCCAGCAGTTGGGACAGGGGGAACAATCAGCCCCAGCATTTT
CDR3aa: CASSWDRGNNQPQHF

d_gene: NA
abundance: NA
j_gene: TRBJ2-1
v_gene: TRBV6-4
CDR3nt: TGTGCCAGCAGTGAACGGGGTAGTGAGCAGTTCTTC
CDR3aa: CASSERGSEQFF

d_gene: TRBD1
abundance: NA
j_gene: TRBJ1-2
v_gene: TRBV4-3
CDR3nt: TGCGCCAGCAGCCAAGTACCCCAGGGGGCATTTAGTTGTGGCTACACCTTC
CDR3aa: CASSQVPQGAFSCGYTF

d_gene: NA
abundance: once
j_gene: TRBJ2-5
v_gene: TRBV4-2
CDR3nt: TGTGCCAGCAGCCTAGCGGCGTACCAAGAGACCCAGTACTTC
CDR3aa: CASSLAAYQETQYF